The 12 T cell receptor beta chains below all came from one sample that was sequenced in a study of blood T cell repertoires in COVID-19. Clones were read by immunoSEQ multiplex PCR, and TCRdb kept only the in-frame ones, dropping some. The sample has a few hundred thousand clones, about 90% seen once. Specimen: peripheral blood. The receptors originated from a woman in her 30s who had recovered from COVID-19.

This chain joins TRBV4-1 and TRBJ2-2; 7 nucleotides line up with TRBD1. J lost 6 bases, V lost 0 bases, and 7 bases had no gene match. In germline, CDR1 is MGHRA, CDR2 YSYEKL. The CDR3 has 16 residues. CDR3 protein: CASSQDDRDSSGELFF. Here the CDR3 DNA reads TGCGCCAGCAGCCAAGACGACAGGGATTCTTCCGGGGAGCTGTTTTTT.

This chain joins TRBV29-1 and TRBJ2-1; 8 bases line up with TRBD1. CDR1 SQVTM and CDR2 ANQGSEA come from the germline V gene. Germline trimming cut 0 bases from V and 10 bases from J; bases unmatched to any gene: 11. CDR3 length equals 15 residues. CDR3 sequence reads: CSVEEEWQGAWEQFF. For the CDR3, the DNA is TGCAGCGTTGAAGAAGAGTGGCAGGGGGCATGGGAGCAGTTCTTC.

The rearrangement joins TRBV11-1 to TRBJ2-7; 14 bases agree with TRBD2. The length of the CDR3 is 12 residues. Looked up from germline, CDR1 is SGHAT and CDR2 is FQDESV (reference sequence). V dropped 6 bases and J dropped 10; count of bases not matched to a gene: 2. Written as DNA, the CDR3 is TGTGCCAGCAGGGGGACTAGCGGGAGACAGTACTTC. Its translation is CASRGTSGRQYF. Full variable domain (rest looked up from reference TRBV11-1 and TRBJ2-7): EAEVAQSPRYKITEKSQAVAFWCDPISGHATLYWYRQILGQGPELLVQFQDESVVDDSQLPKDRFSAERLKGVDSTLKIQPAELGDSAMYLCASRGTSGRQYFGPGTRLTVT.

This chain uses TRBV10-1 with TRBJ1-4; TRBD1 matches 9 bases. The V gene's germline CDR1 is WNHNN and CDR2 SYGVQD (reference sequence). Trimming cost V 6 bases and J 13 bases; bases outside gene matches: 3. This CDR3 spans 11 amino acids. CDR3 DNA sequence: TGCGCCAGCAGGACAGGGGGTGGACTGTTTTTT. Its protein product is CASRTGGGLFF.

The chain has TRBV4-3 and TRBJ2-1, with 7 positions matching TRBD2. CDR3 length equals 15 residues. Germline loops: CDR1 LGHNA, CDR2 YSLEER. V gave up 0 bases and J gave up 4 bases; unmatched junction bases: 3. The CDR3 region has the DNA TGCGCCAGCAGCCAAGATGGGGGGGGGTACAATGAGCAGTTCTTC. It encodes CASSQDGGGYNEQFF.

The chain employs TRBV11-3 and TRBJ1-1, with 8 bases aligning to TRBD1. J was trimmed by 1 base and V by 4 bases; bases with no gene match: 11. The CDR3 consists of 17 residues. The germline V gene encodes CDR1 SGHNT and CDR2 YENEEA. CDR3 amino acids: CASSYPGGPVKNTEAFF. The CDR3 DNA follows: TGTGCCAGCAGCTACCCAGGGGGCCCCGTAAAGAACACTGAAGCTTTCTTT.

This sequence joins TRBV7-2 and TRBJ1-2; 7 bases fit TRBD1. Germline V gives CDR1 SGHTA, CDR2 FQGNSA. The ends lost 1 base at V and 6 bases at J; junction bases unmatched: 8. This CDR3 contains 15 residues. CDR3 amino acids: CASSLVPGQSDGYTF. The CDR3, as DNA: TGTGCCAGCAGCTTAGTCCCGGGACAGAGTGATGGCTACACCTTC.

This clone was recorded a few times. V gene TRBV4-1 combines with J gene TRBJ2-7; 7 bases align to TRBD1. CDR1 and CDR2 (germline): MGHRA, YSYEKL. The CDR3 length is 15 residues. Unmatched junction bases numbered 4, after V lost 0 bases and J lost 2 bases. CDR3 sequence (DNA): TGCGCCAGCAGCCAAGATGGTGGGACAGCCTACGAGCAGTACTTC. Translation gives CASSQDGGTAYEQYF.

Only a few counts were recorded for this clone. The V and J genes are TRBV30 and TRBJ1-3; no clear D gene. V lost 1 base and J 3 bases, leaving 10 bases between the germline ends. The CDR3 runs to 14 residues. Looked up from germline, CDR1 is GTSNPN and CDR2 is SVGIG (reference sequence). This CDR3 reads CAWSAWSGGNTIYF. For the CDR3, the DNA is TGTGCCTGGAGTGCCTGGTCCGGTGGAAACACCATATATTTT.

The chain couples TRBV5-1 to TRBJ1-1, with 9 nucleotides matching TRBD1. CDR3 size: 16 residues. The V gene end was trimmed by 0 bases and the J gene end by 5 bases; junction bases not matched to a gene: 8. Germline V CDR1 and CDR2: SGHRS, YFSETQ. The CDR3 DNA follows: TGCGCCAGCAGCTTGGCCGGGACAGGGCTCAAGACTGAAGCTTTCTTT. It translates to CASSLAGTGLKTEAFF.

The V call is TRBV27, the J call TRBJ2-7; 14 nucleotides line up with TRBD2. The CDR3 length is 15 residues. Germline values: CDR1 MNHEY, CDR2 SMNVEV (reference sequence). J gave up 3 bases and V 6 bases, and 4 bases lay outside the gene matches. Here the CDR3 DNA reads TGTGCCAGCAGCCTAGGGACTAGCGGGAGCTACGAGCAGTACTTC. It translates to CASSLGTSGSYEQYF.

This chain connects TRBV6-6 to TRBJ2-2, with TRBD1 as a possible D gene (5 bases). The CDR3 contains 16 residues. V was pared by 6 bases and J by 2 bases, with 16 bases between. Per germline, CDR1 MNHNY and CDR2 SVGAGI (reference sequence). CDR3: CASSTSQGLNTGELFF. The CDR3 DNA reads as TGTGCCAGCAGCACTTCTCAGGGCCTTAACACCGGGGAGCTGTTTTTT.